This record concerns one TCR beta chain sequence. What it recognizes is unknown. This specimen comes from a study of PD-L1 blockade in urothelial cancer. Study-level background: A median of roughly 130,000 T cells was found in the blood samples. Study-level findings and limits: Tumor-linked clones in blood grew more by 3 weeks in durable-benefit patients.

This CDR3 comprises 11 residues. Trimming left V 3 bases short and J 1 base short, with 4 bases between. The germline CDR1 and CDR2 sequences are GTSNPN and SVGIG (reference sequence). Using immunoSEQ multiplex PCR, the repertoire was profiled, and TCRdb retains in-frame clones only, with some absent. This repertoire shows 60,000 to 65,000 clones, about four fifths found once; its top ten account for 2.5% to 4%. Time point defined: pretreatment peripheral blood. This sequence joins TRBV30 and TRBJ2-7, with no clear D. The specimen comprised PBMCs, sampled around atezolizumab (anti-PD-L1) treatment. This TCR was sampled from a man aged 65 to 79 with urothelial cancer. CDR3 amino acids: CAWRRSYEQYF. The CDR3 DNA sequence: TGTGCCTGGAGGAGGTCCTACGAGCAGTACTTC.